Reported below is one TCR beta chain. Its antigen is currently not known. Qualities for individual bases were not recorded, and no much larger clone is one base off. The CDR3 measures 14 amino acids from cysteine to phenylalanine. The only DNA kept is the CDR3, 42 bases in frame from the first base. CDR1 and CDR2 are drawn from the germline V gene: KGHSH, LQKENI. Relative to germline, V is missing 8 bases and J is missing 4 bases, with 8 bases of the junction outside any gene match. The record originates from a study of T-cell reconstitution after alpha-beta-depleted transplantation in children (dated by TCRdb to between 2015 and 2016). In the study overall: The study quantitatively tracked T-cell immune reconstitution after TCRalphabeta/CD19-depleted allogeneic hematopoietic cell transplantation in children using TCR repertoire profiling. Findings and caveats that apply to the study as a whole: About two months after transplant, the apparently early recovery of alphabetaT-cell counts reportedly depended on just several hundred clones that had expanded rapidly and came from non-depleted graft cells. The frequencies of hyperexpanded clones fell over the following months, and after one year, T-cell counts and TCRbeta diversity were mostly attributed to newly produced T cells. In some patients, high TCRbeta diversity at day 60 was attributed to recipient T cells and intrathymic progenitors that had survived conditioning.

The library was made by PCR. Instrument on record: Illumina HiSeq 2500. TCR libraries were prepared with molecular barcoding, using unique molecular identifiers to normalize TCRbeta repertoire quantification. TCRdb reprocessing: public reads trimmed at Q25 with fastp, clones called with MiXCR, in-frame beta chains kept. Entries are consolidated by CDR3 protein sequence, retaining the most common genes and DNA. The sample profile shows 70,000 to 95,000 distinct CDR3 sequences; about 14% of them were found once. In total, the top ten clones hold about 19% of the sample. The treatment or condition label on this specimen signifies: allogeneic hematopoietic cell transplantation with graft depleted of TCRalphabeta T cells and CD19 B cells. Transplant recipients were children who received TCRalphabeta/CD19-depleted allogeneic hematopoietic cell grafts.

This sequence originates from a male patient between 2 and 10 years old who had a stem cell transplant for acute lymphoblastic leukemia, so the T cells may come from the graft donor. Recombination linked TRBV18 to TRBJ1-5; 7 nucleotides in the junction match TRBD1. The material was PBMCs, mostly from graft donor cells, obtained 180 days after TCRalphabeta/CD19-depleted stem cell transplant. CDR3 reads: CASPPGQVNQPQHF. The DNA is as follows: TGTGCCAGCCCTCCTGGACAGGTAAATCAGCCCCAGCATTTT.